The entry below describes one T cell receptor (beta chain). The CDR3 covers 18 residues. These data come from a study of blood T cells in healthy people across ages. It was with a sample-barcoded 5' primer and a J-beta primer mix that a second PCR of about 7 to 12 cycles was run. TCRdb called the 5' RACE reads again in MiXCR, with one record for every CDR3 protein. The sample has around 870,000 distinct CDR3 sequences, about 28% seen once. This chain uses TRBV21-1 with TRBJ1-5; the D call TRBD1 from the table was never checked on the DNA. TRBV21-1 is recorded as a pseudogene. Sequenced: blood. This sequence originates from an elderly woman in good health. CDR3 in amino acids: CASSKGGRGPYSNQPQHF. CDR3 sequence (DNA): TGTGCCAGCAGCAAAGGGGGCAGGGGCCCCTATAGCAATCAGCCCCAGCATTTT.